Listed below are T cell receptor beta chains from one sample, sequenced in a study. In TCRdb, the RT-PCR reads were re-called with MiXCR into one record per CDR3 protein. The table lists fewer than 800,000 distinct CDR3 sequences, approximately 15% of them singletons. The sequencing input was memory CD4+ T cells from blood. The receptors come from a female donor in good health, serving as a healthy control. CDR3s include the opening cysteine and the closing phenylalanine or tryptophan. A D gene is named only where the DNA matches it firmly. Not all rows give a size; the values are once, few, many and, for expanded clones, a class.

d_call j_call v_call cdr3_length clone_size cdr3_nt cdr3_aa
NA TRBJ1-5 TRBV6-5 17 NA TGTGCCAGCAGTCGATACACCGGGACACCGTACAATCAGCCCCAGCATTTT CASSRYTGTPYNQPQHF
NA TRBJ1-1 TRBV7-3 14 many TGTGCCAGCAGCTTCGGGGGTCCGGACACTGAAGCTTTCTTT CASSFGGPDTEAFF
TRBD1 TRBJ1-5 TRBV6-5 15 NA TGTGCCAGCAGTTACGGACAGGGGAGCAATCAGCCCCAGCATTTT CASSYGQGSNQPQHF
NA TRBJ2-2 TRBV27 15 few TGTGCCAGCAGTTTAGTCAGGGTTGGCACGGGGGAGCTGTTTTTT CASSLVRVGTGELFF
TRBD2 TRBJ2-1 TRBV20-1 15 NA TGCAGTGCAAAACCCGAGGGACTAGCGGGCGGTGAGCAGTTCTTC CSAKPEGLAGGEQFF
NA TRBJ1-2 TRBV30 12 NA TGTGCCCGGGAGCGGGGGGCGGATGGCTACACCTTC CARERGADGYTF
NA TRBJ1-6 TRBV5-1 16 few TGCGCCAGCAGCTTGGTCGGGCAGAGCTATAATTCACCCCTCCACTTT CASSLVGQSYNSPLHF
NA TRBJ1-5 TRBV12-3/TRBV12-4 13 many TGTGCCAGCAGCATACAGGGTTTCCAGCCCCAGCATTTT CASSIQGFQPQHF
TRBD1 TRBJ2-1 TRBV7-3 16 few TGTGCCAGCAGCCAGGACCCGACAGGGTGGGGTTTTGAGCAGTTCTTC CASSQDPTGWGFEQFF
TRBD1 TRBJ2-7 TRBV6-2/TRBV6-3 14 NA TGTGCCAGCAGTCCGACAGGGCGCCCTTACGAGCAGTACTTC CASSPTGRPYEQYF
TRBD2 TRBJ2-7 TRBV4-2 18 many TGTGCCAGCAGCCAAGTCTCGGGACTAGCGGGCGCCCCCTACGAGCAGTACTTC CASSQVSGLAGAPYEQYF
NA TRBJ2-5 TRBV5-1 15 few TGCGCCAGCAGCTTACAGGGCGGATTCCAAGAGACCCAGTACTTC CASSLQGGFQETQYF
TRBD1 TRBJ2-6 TRBV7-3 18 NA TGTGCCAGCAGCTTCGCCGGGACAGGGGATTCTGGGGCCAACGTCCTGACTTTC CASSFAGTGDSGANVLTF
TRBD1 TRBJ1-4 TRBV10-3 15 few TGTGCCATCAGTGAGGGAGCGGGACAGGGTGAAAAACTGTTTTTT CAISEGAGQGEKLFF
TRBD1 TRBJ2-7 TRBV4-2 16 few TGTGCCAGCAGCCAAGATATTTCGACAGGGACCTACGAGCAGTACTTC CASSQDISTGTYEQYF
TRBD2 TRBJ2-1 TRBV20-1 14 few TGCAGTGCTAGAGACCGGAGCGGGATGGATGAGCAGTTCTTC CSARDRSGMDEQFF
TRBD2 TRBJ2-2 TRBV20-1 20 many TGCAGTGCTAGAGGCCCTGTAGGACTAGCGGGAGGACTCAATACCGGGGAGCTGTTTTTT CSARGPVGLAGGLNTGELFF
TRBD1 TRBJ2-3 TRBV5-1 17 few TGCGCCAGCAGCTTGGGACAGGGGGCCGATGGCACAGATACGCAGTATTTT CASSLGQGADGTDTQYF
TRBD2 TRBJ2-7 TRBV9 14 many TGTGCCAGCAGCGTAGGCAGCGGGAGGGGCGAGCAGTACTTC CASSVGSGRGEQYF
NA TRBJ1-1 TRBV3-1 16 NA TGTGCCAGCAGCCATTCTGGGTCGTACGTGAACACTGAAGCTTTCTTT CASSHSGSYVNTEAFF
TRBD2 TRBJ2-1 TRBV20-1 14 NA TGCAGTGCTATCGGACTAGCGGGAGAGAATGAGCAGTTCTTC CSAIGLAGENEQFF
TRBD2 TRBJ2-3 TRBV5-1 16 few TGCGCGAGCCAGCCCGACACTAGCGGAACCACAGATACGCAGTATTTT CASQPDTSGTTDTQYF